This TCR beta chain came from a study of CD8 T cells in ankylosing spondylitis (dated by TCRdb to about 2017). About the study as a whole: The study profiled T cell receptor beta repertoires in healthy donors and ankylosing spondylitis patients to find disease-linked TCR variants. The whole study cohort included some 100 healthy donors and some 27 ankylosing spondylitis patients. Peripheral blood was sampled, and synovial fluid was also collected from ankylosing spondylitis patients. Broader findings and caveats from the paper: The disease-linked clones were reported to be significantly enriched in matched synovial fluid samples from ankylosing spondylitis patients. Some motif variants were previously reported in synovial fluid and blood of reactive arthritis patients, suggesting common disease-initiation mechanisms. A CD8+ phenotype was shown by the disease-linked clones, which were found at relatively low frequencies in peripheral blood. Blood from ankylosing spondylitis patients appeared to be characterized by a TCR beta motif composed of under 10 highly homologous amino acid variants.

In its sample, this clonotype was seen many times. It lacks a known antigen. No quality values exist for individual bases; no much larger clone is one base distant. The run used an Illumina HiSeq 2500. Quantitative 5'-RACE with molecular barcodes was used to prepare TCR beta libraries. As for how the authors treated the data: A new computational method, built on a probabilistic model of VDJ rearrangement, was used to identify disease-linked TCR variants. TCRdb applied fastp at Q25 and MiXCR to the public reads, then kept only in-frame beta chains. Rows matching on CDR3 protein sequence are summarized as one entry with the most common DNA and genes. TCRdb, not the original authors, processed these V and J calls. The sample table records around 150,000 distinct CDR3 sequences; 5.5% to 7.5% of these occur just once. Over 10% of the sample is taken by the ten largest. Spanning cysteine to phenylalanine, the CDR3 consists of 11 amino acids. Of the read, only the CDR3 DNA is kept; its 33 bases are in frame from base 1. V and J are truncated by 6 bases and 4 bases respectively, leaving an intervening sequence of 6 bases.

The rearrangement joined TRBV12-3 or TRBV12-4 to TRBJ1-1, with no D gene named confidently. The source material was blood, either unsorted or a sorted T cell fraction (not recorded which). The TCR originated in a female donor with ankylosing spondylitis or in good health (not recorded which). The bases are TGTGCCAGCAGCTTTAGCACTGAAGCTTTCTTT. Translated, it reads CASSFSTEAFF.